This note documents a single TCR beta chain sequence. The clone's antigen remains unknown. Nothing much larger sits one base from this clone, and base qualities are not available. The immunoSEQ Assay, a bias-controlled multiplex PCR, was used to amplify TCRbeta CDR3 regions from genomic DNA. In the paper's pipeline: Within the assay, amplification of reference gene primers was used to estimate how many nucleated cells each sample contained. Sequence reads were collapsed and filtered to measure the absolute abundance of every unique TCRbeta CDR3 rearrangement. For each sample, productive Simpson clonality was calculated as the square root of Simpson's diversity index across productive rearrangements. TCRdb obtained this table from immuneACCESS and retained in-frame rearrangements with V and J assigned. These tables miss some clones; where compared with another copy, unresolved V genes account for less than half of the shortfall, and the remainder is unexplained. V and J calls and clone size are those listed in that table; D and trimming were worked out from the DNA. Here the sample has about 240,000 clones; 87% occur a single time. Around 6.9% of the sample comes from the top ten.

Samples from volunteer blood donors who had recovered from COVID-19 were contributed by a second Seattle source. Whole blood was collected in K2EDTA tubes by collaborating institutions according to the institutions' own protocols. For TCRbeta analysis, collaborators shipped samples in one of three forms: frozen whole blood, isolated PBMCs, or DNA extracted from either of those sample types. The record originates from a study of blood T cell repertoires in COVID-19 (dated by TCRdb to 2020 to 2021). For context, the study as a whole: The collaborator samples originated in the United States, Italy and Spain and spanned the acute and convalescent phases of COVID-19. The material from the prospective study consisted of cDNA or gDNA derived from T cells, B-cell-depleted T cells, or PBMCs. The dataset comprised deeply sampled blood TCRbeta repertoires from subjects exposed to, actively infected with, or recovered from COVID-19. A freely available public database, intended as a resource for researchers studying the immune response to SARS-CoV-2, is where the repertoires were released. Samples were obtained from the ongoing ImmuneRACE study (first 160 participants) and from 1,254 subjects provided by 6 global collaborators. Sample metadata almost always included a de-identified subject ID, COVID-19 status, age in years and sex. Where HLA class I and class II types were available, the types were taken from metadata supplied by the sample provider, not from assay-based typing. Results and caveats for the whole study, not just this receptor: The quantity of clinical and demographic metadata differed by source and by participant and was supplied without curation.

CDR1 SGHRS and CDR2 YFSETQ are derived from the germline V gene. Cut back by 0 bases and 2 bases, the V and J ends lie 14 bases apart. The CDR3, from cysteine to phenylalanine, totals 16 residues. Only the CDR3 region is kept as DNA, spanning 48 bases read in frame from base 1. The receptor was isolated from a man in his sixties who had recovered from COVID-19. The chain uses TRBV5-1 and TRBJ1-1, with the D gene too uncertain to name. Sequences were obtained from peripheral blood. The bases read TGCGCCAGCAGCTTGGTCCCTTTGGGAGGAAACACTGAAGCTTTCTTT. Protein translation: CASSLVPLGGNTEAFF.